A selection of T cell receptor beta chains follows, all from one sample in a study of T-cell memory formation after mild COVID-19. TCRdb called the 5' RACE reads again in MiXCR, with one record for every CDR3 protein. Among some 280,000 distinct CDR3 sequences, roughly 16% were seen once, and the ten largest hold 20% to 25%. Sequencing was carried out using PBMCs or a T cell subset sorted from them (not recorded which). The origin of the receptors is a man younger than 35 who had mild COVID-19 (a few samples of this study predate the infection). Cell type and time point are not known. Each CDR3 is given with its conserved first and last residue. The D gene is left open where the match is weak. Not every row has a clone size; where given, it reads once, few, many or a size class.

clone_size,d_call,v_call,j_call,cdr3_length,cdr3_aa,cdr3_nt
-,TRBD2,TRBV7-2,TRBJ2-3,17,CASSSSGLAGGPDTQYF,TGTGCCAGCAGCTCTTCGGGACTAGCGGGGGGGCCGGATACGCAGTATTTT
-,TRBD1,TRBV7-7,TRBJ2-5,14,CASSVNRGQETQYF,TGTGCTAGCAGCGTTAACAGGGGCCAAGAGACCCAGTACTTC
-,-,TRBV6-2/TRBV6-3,TRBJ1-1,12,CASSEGWTEAFF,TGTGCCAGCAGTGAGGGGTGGACTGAAGCTTTCTTT
few,-,TRBV12-3/TRBV12-4,TRBJ2-5,13,CASISNMGETQYF,TGTGCCAGCATATCGAATATGGGTGAGACCCAGTACTTC
many,-,TRBV5-1,TRBJ1-6,15,CASSSRRARNSPLHF,TGCGCCAGCAGCTCCCGCAGGGCCCGTAATTCACCCCTCCACTTT
few,-,TRBV28,TRBJ1-2,12,CASSPDLYGYTF,TGTGCCAGCAGTCCCGACTTGTATGGCTACACCTTC
few,-,TRBV7-2,TRBJ2-3,15,CASSTTGARGDTQYF,TGTGCCAGCAGCACGACGGGGGCGAGGGGGGATACGCAGTATTTT
many,-,TRBV12-3/TRBV12-4,TRBJ1-6,14,CASSLGALNSPLHF,TGTGCCAGCAGTTTAGGGGCCCTAAATTCACCCCTCCACTTT
few,TRBD1,TRBV5-1,TRBJ1-1,14,CASSDGQGLTEAFF,TGCGCCAGCAGCGATGGACAGGGGTTAACTGAAGCTTTCTTT
few,-,TRBV5-1,TRBJ1-2,14,CASSLEAGMEGYTF,TGCGCCAGCAGCCTGGAAGCGGGGATGGAAGGCTACACCTTC
-,TRBD1,TRBV29-1,TRBJ2-1,12,CSVDAGGPEQFF,TGCAGCGTTGACGCAGGGGGCCCTGAGCAGTTCTTC
few,TRBD1,TRBV9,TRBJ2-2,17,CASSAISGTVNTGELFF,TGTGCCAGCAGCGCCATTTCCGGGACAGTGAACACCGGGGAGCTGTTTTTT
-,-,TRBV14,TRBJ1-1,14,CASSQDRWSTEAFF,TGTGCCAGCAGCCAAGATCGGTGGAGCACTGAAGCTTTCTTT
-,-,TRBV7-6,TRBJ1-4,16,CASSLEPGGQGAELFF,TGTGCCAGCAGCTTGGAGCCCGGAGGTCAGGGAGCGGAACTGTTTTTT
few,-,TRBV6-5,TRBJ2-5,14,CASSYRGQQETQYF,TGTGCCAGCAGTTACCGTGGACAGCAAGAGACCCAGTACTTC
few,-,TRBV27,TRBJ2-7,14,CASSPFGVSYEQYF,TGTGCCAGCAGTCCGTTCGGAGTTTCCTACGAGCAGTACTTC
-,-,TRBV7-2,TRBJ1-2,16,CASSPTSSGGFYGYTF,TGTGCCAGCAGCCCGACCTCCTCTGGGGGATTCTATGGCTACACCTTC
few,-,TRBV6-5,TRBJ2-7,15,CASSYSGSIGKVEYF,TGTGCCAGCAGTTACTCAGGGTCGATCGGGAAGGTGGAGTACTTC
few,-,TRBV5-5,TRBJ1-1,15,CASSATPGMNTEAFF,TGTGCCAGCAGCGCTACGCCGGGCATGAACACTGAAGCTTTCTTT
many,-,TRBV12-3/TRBV12-4,TRBJ2-3,12,CASSLLTDTQYF,TGTGCCAGCAGTTTACTCACAGATACGCAGTATTTT
few,-,TRBV20-1,TRBJ1-2,13,CSARDLPVRGYTF,TGCAGTGCTAGAGATCTTCCCGTTCGTGGCTACACCTTC
-,-,TRBV7-2,TRBJ1-6,13,CASSLARGAPLHF,TGTGCCAGCAGCTTAGCTAGGGGGGCACCCCTCCACTTT
few,TRBD2,TRBV2,TRBJ2-3,15,CASRPAGGWPDTQYF,TGTGCCAGCAGACCAGCGGGGGGGTGGCCAGATACGCAGTATTTT
few,-,TRBV14,TRBJ2-5,14,CASSKTGLQETQYF,TGTGCCAGCAGCAAAACTGGATTACAAGAGACCCAGTACTTC
-,TRBD1,TRBV20-1,TRBJ2-1,17,CSAAGTGGLSSYNEQFF,TGCAGTGCGGCCGGGACAGGGGGCCTAAGCTCCTACAATGAGCAGTTCTTC
-,-,TRBV2,TRBJ2-7,16,CASREDLGGLSYEQYF,TGTGCCAGCAGAGAAGACCTCGGGGGGCTCTCCTACGAGCAGTACTTC